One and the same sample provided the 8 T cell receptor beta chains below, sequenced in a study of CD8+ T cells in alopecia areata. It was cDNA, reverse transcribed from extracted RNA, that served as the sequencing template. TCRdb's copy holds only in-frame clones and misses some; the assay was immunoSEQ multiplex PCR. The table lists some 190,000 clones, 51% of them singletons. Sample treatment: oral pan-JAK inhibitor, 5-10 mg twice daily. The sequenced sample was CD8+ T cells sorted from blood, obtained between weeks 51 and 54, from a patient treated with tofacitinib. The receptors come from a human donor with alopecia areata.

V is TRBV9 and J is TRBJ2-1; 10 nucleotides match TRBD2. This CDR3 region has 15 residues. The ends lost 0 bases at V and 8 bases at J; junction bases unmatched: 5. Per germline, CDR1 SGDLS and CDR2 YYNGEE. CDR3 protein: CASSVASGGAHEQFF. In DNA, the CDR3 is TGTGCCAGCAGCGTAGCGAGCGGGGGGGCGCATGAGCAGTTCTTC.

Written as DNA, the CDR3 is TGTGCCAGCAGCTTAGATCACTCCCCTGAAGCTTTCTTT. Residues: CASSLDHSPEAFF. The chain is built from TRBV7-9 and TRBJ1-1; no clear D. V was pared by 1 base and J by 6 bases, with 9 bases between. This CDR3 contains 13 residues. Germline CDR1 is SEHNR and CDR2 is FQNEAQ (reference sequence).

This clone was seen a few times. The CDR3 sequence is CSALAGLEETQYF. In DNA, the CDR3 is TGCAGCGCTCTAGCGGGCCTGGAAGAGACCCAGTACTTC. The chain is built from TRBV29-1 and TRBJ2-5; 8 positions agree with TRBD2. This CDR3 comprises 13 residues. The germline V gene has CDR1 SQVTM and CDR2 ANQGSEA. The ends lost 7 bases at V and 3 bases at J; junction bases unmatched: 7. Drawing the rest from reference TRBV29-1 and TRBJ2-5, the complete variable domain is SAVISQKPSRDICQRGTSLTIQCQVDSQVTMMFWYRQQPGQSLTLIATANQGSEATYESGFVIDKFPISRPNLTFSTLTVSNMSPEDSSIYLCSALAGLEETQYFGPGTRLLVL.

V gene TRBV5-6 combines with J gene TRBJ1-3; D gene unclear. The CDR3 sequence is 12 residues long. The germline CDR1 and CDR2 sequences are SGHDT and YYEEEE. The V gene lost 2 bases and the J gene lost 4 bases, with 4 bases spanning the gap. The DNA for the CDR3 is TGTGCCAGCAGCTTTTCAGGAAACACCATATATTTT. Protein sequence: CASSFSGNTIYF.

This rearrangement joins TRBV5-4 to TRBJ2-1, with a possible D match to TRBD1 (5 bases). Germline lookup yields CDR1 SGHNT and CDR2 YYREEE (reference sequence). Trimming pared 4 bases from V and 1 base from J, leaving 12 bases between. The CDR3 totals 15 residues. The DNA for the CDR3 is TGTGCCAGCAGCCAACCAACAGGATCCTACAATGAGCAGTTCTTC. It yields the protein CASSQPTGSYNEQFF.

The CDR3 DNA reads TGTGCCAGCAGCTTGGATGGGTCGATCAGCTCCTACGAGCAGTACTTC. Protein product: CASSLDGSISSYEQYF. The chain joins TRBV5-6 to TRBJ2-7, with D unclear. Trimming removed 0 bases from V and 0 bases from J, with 13 bases in between. In germline, CDR1 is SGHDT, CDR2 YYEEEE. This CDR3 comprises 16 residues.

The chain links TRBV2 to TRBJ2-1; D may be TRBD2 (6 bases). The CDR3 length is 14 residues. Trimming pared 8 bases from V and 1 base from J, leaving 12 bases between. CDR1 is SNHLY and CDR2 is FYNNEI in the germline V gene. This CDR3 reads CASLGEVSYNEQFF. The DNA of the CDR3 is TGTGCCAGCTTAGGGGAGGTTTCCTACAATGAGCAGTTCTTC.

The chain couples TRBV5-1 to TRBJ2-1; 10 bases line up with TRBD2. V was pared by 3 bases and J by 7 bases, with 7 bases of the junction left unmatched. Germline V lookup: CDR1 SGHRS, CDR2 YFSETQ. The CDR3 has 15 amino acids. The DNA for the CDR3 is TGCGCCAGCAGCTGGAGCGGGGGGGCCGGGAATGAGCAGTTCTTC. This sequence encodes CASSWSGGAGNEQFF.